What follows is one T cell receptor beta chain and its context. The antigen is unknown. Only in-frame clones appear in the TCRdb table, and some are missing; sequencing was by immunoSEQ multiplex PCR. The sample has some 120,000 clones, 75% to 95% seen once. These data come from a study of T cell responses to AZD1222 COVID-19 vaccine. Study findings and constraints: Repertoires were collected only later (after the peak T cell response had occurred). Spike-spanning, vaccine-associated CD4 TCRs were dominant at 160-218 and 743-854. Unmutated variant regions are reportedly the target of nearly half of TCRs that are spike-specific. Clonal diversity may have been underestimated, and the donors were mostly white British, with more females than males.

Germline lookup yields CDR1 SGHVS and CDR2 FNYEAQ. The CDR3 has 15 residues. Trimming removed 5 bases from V and 3 bases from J, with 16 bases in between. The receptor was derived from an adult in good health. V gene TRBV7-6 combines with J gene TRBJ2-5; TRBD1 might be the D (7 bases). Sequenced material: peripheral blood, taken on day 0 of AZD1222 vaccination. CDR3 protein: CASSPEGAREETQYF. The CDR3 nucleotides are TGTGCCAGCAGCCCGGAGGGGGCACGGGAAGAGACCCAGTACTTC.